The subject of this entry is one TCR beta chain. Antigen specificity is unknown. The data originate from a study of T cell repertoires in cytomegalovirus infection. Across the study: Public TCR beta signature analysis indicated the presence of both CMV infection and matching HLA type. Study outcomes and limitations: HLA-C-restricted TCR beta clonotypes specific for CMV led the ex vivo response.

A single record per CDR3 protein comes from TCRdb applying MiXCR to the reads. This sample has 740,000 or so distinct CDR3 sequences, with about 40% found just once. Germline CDR1 MGHRA, CDR2 YSYEKL. The CDR3 loop spans 16 amino acids. V gave up 4 bases and J gave up 1 base, with 16 bases separating them. The sequencing sample was made of PBMCs. The chain uses TRBV4-1 and TRBJ2-5; tentatively, D is TRBD1 (5 bases). The sequence derives from a human donor in good health (CMV status not recorded). Some clones in this sample may be carry-over from other donors' samples. The CDR3 region has the DNA TGCGCCAGCAGCCCGAAGGACAAGGGCGGCCAAGAGACCCAGTACTTC. It specifies CASSPKDKGGQETQYF.